The clone carrying this T cell receptor (beta chain) came up a few times. These data are taken from a study of cytomegalovirus exposure and HLA in healthy donors. PCR primers comprised 60 Vbeta and 13 Jbeta primers. Sequenced by immunoSEQ multiplex PCR; TCRdb stores in-frame clones only, minus some. The data contain 90,000 to 140,000 clones, 60% to 80% of them singletons. CDR1 is SGHVS, CDR2 FNYEAQ, per germline. CDR3 length: 13 amino acids. V lost 1 base to trimming and J lost 4 bases, with 7 bases between them. The sequenced material came from PBMCs. The chain uses TRBV7-6 and TRBJ2-5; D is undetermined. The receptor's source is a man in his thirties or forties in good health and CMV-seronegative. Here the CDR3 reads CASSLGLRETQYF. The CDR3 coding sequence is TGTGCCAGCAGCTTAGGACTGCGAGAGACCCAGTACTTC.